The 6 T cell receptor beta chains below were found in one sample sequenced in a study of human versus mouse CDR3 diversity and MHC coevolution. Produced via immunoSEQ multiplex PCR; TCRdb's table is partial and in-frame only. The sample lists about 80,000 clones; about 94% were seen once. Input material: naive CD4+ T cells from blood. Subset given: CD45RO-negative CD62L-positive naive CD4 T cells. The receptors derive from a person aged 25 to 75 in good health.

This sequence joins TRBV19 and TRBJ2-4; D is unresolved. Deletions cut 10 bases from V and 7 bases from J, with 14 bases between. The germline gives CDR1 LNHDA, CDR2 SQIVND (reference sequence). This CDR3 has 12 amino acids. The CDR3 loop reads CATSISPNIQYF. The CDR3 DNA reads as TGTGCCACCTCCATAAGCCCGAACATTCAGTACTTC.

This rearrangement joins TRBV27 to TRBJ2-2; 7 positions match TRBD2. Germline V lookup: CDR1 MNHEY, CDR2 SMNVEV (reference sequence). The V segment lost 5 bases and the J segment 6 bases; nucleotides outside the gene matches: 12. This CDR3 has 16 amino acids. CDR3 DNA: TGTGCCAGCAGTCCCCTGGGGAGGGAGAGGGCCGGGGAGCTGTTTTTT. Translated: CASSPLGRERAGELFF.

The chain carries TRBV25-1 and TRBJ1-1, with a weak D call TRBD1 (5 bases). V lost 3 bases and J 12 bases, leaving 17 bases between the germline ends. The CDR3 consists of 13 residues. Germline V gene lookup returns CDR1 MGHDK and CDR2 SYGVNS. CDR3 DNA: TGTGCCAGCAGTGACCCCCCGAGGGGCGGGACTTTCTTT. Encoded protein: CASSDPPRGGTFF.

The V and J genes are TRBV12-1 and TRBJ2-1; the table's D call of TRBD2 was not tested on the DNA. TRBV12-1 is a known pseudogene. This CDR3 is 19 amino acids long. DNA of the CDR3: TGTGCCAGCACCCGATCCCGGACTAGCGGGGGGGCCACCTACAATGAGCAGTTCTTC. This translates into CASTRSRTSGGATYNEQFF.

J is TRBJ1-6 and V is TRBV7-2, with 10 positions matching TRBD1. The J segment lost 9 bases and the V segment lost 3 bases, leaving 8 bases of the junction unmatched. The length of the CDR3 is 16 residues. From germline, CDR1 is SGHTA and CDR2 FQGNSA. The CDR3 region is CASSFNPGTGASPLHF. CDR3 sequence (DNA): TGTGCCAGCAGCTTTAACCCCGGGACAGGGGCTTCACCCCTCCACTTT.

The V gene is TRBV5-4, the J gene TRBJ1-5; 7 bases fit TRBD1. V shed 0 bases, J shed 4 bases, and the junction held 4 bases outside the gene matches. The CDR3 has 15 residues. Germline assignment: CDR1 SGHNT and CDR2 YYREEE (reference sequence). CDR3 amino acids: CASSLVPDRNQPQHF. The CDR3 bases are TGTGCCAGCAGCTTGGTGCCGGACAGGAATCAGCCCCAGCATTTT.